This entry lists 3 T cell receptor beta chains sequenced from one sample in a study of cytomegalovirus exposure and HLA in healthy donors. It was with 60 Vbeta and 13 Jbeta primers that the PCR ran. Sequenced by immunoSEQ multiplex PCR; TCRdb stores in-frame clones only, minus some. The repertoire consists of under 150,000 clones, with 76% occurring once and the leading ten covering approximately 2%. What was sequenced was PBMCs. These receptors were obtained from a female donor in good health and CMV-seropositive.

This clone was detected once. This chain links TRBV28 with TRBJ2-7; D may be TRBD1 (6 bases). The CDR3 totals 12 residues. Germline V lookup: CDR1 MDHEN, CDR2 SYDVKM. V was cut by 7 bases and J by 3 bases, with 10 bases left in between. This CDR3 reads CASTGQLYEQYF. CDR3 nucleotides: TGTGCCAGCACCGGACAGCTCTACGAGCAGTACTTC.

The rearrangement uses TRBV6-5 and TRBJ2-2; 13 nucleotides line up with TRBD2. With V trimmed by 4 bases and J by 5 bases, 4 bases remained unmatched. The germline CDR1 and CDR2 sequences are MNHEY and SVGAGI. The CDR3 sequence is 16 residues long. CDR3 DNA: TGTGCCAGCAGTTTCCGACTAGCGGGGGGTACCGGGGAGCTGTTTTTT. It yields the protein CASSFRLAGGTGELFF.

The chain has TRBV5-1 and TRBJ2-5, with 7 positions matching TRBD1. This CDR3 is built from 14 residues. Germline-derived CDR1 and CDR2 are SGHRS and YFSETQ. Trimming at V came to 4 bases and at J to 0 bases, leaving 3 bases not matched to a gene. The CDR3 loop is CASSPGTDQETQYF. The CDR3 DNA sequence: TGCGCCAGCAGCCCGGGGACAGACCAAGAGACCCAGTACTTC.